The subject of this entry is one T cell receptor beta chain. The sample is drawn from a study of cytomegalovirus exposure and HLA in healthy donors. V was cut by 3 bases and J by 6 bases, with 15 bases left in between. CDR3 length: 15 residues. Germline V gene lookup returns CDR1 LNHDA and CDR2 SQIVND (reference sequence). Amplification used 60 Vbeta primers and 13 Jbeta primers. The protocol was immunoSEQ multiplex PCR, while the TCRdb copy is restricted to in-frame clones and leaves out a portion. This sample has more than 150,000 clones, with about 85% found just once. The sequence was obtained from a woman aged 18-29 years in good health and CMV-seronegative. Sequenced sample: PBMCs. This rearrangement joins TRBV19 to TRBJ1-5, with D tentatively TRBD1 (6 bases). CDR3: CASSIVQGGGQPQHF. The CDR3 DNA reads as TGTGCCAGTAGTATCGTTCAGGGAGGGGGTCAGCCCCAGCATTTT.